This T cell receptor beta chain was captured in a study of T-cell memory formation after mild COVID-19. This CDR3 contains 19 residues. From germline, CDR1 is MNHEY and CDR2 SVGEGT. The V gene end was trimmed by 2 bases and the J gene end by 0 bases; junction bases not matched to a gene: 11. TCRdb recomputed calls from the 5' RACE reads with MiXCR, one row per CDR3 protein. The table lists almost 350,000 distinct CDR3 sequences, less than 25% of them singletons. In this sample, this clonotype turned up a few times. The V call is TRBV6-2 or TRBV6-3, the J call TRBJ2-1, with TRBD2 matching 9 bases. Material for sequencing was PBMCs or a T cell subset sorted from them (not recorded which). The clonotype was recovered from a young man who had mild COVID-19 (a few samples of this study predate the infection). Cell type and time point are not known. The CDR3 DNA follows: TGTGCCAGCAGTTACAGTCTAGCGGGGCTTAGCCGCTCCTACAATGAGCAGTTCTTC. It encodes CASSYSLAGLSRSYNEQFF.